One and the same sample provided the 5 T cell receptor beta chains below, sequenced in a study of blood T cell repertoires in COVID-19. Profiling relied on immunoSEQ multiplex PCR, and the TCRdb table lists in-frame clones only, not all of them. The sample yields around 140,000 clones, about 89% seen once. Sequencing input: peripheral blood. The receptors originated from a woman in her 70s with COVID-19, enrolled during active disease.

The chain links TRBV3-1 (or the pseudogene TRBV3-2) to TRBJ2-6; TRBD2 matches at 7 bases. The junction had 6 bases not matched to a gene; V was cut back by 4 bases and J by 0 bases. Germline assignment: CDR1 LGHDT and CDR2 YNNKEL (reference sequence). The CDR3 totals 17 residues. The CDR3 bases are TGTGCCAGCAGCCCCCGGGGGGAAGGCTCTGGGGCCAACGTCCTGACTTTC. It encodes CASSPRGEGSGANVLTF.

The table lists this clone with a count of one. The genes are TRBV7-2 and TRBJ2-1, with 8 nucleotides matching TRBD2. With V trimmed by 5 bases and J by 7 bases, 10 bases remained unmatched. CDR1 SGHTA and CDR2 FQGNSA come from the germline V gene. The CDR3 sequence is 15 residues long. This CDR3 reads CASSPFGGARNEQFF. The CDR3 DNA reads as TGTGCCAGCAGCCCGTTCGGGGGGGCGAGAAATGAGCAGTTCTTC. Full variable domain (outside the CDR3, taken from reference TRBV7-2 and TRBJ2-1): GAGVSQSPSNKVTEKGKDVELRCDPISGHTALYWYRQSLGQGLEFLIYFQGNSAPDKSGLPSDRFSAERTGGSVSTLTIQRTQQEDSAVYLCASSPFGGARNEQFFGPGTRLTVL.

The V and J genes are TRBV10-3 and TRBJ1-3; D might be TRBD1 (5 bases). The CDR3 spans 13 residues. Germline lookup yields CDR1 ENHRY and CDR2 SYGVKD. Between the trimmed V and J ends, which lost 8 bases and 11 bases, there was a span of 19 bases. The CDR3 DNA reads TGTGCCATCGGAACGGCAGACAGTTCCGCCATATATTTT. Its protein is CAIGTADSSAIYF.

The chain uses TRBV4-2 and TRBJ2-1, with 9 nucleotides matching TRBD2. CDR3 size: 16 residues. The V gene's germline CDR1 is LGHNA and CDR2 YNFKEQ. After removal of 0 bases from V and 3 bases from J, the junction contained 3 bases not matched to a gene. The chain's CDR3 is CASSQEAGGGYNEQFF. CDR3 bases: TGTGCCAGCAGCCAAGAAGCGGGGGGCGGCTACAATGAGCAGTTCTTC.

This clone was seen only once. Here the CDR3 DNA reads TGTGCCAGTAGTATGCGGACAGCGAGGACGAACACTGAAGCTTTCTTT. Residues: CASSMRTARTNTEAFF. The V call is TRBV19, the J call TRBJ1-1, with D possibly TRBD1 on 6 matching bases. CDR1 and CDR2 (germline): LNHDA, SQIVND (reference sequence). V was cut by 3 bases and J by 1 base, with 15 bases left in between. The CDR3 is made up of 16 amino acids.